Sequencing of this T cell receptor (beta chain) was carried out in a study of beta chain features in type 1 diabetes. Study summary: There was similarity between patients and healthy donors in age, gender and cell yields. Broader study findings: TCRB repertoires of naive, central memory and Treg cells appeared more similar among patients than among healthy donors.

The CDR3 consists of 15 residues. V was clipped by 2 bases and J by 7 bases, with 14 bases between them. The germline gives CDR1 MGHDK, CDR2 SYGVNS. Notes on this clone: Antigen specificity is unknown.

The whole isolated RNA underwent reverse transcription, so sequencing captured expressed TCRB transcripts. Some clones are missing from TCRdb's copy, which holds only in-frame ones; the method was immunoSEQ multiplex PCR. The data contain under 450,000 clones, 11% to 15% of them singletons. Based on CD45RO/CCR7/CD25/CD127/CD95/CD27, CD4+ regulatory, stem cell-like memory, naive and central memory cells were sorted. The chain links TRBV25-1 to TRBJ1-4, with a tentative D call TRBD1 (6 bases). This sequence was found in a man in his thirties or forties in good health. Sequencing used naive CD4+ T cells from blood. Here the CDR3 DNA reads TGTGCCAGCAGTGAAACGACAGGATCGGGTGAAAAACTGTTTTTT. This translates into CASSETTGSGEKLFF.